This T cell receptor beta chain derives from a study of monozygotic twins with inflammatory bowel disease. The CDR3 sequence is 15 residues long. The germline CDR1 and CDR2 sequences are SGHVS and FQNEAQ. Reanalyzing the 5' RACE reads, TCRdb keeps one entry per CDR3 protein, without DNA. Recorded for this sample: 400,000 to 500,000 distinct CDR3 sequences. The sample comprised blood. The chain has TRBV7-8 and TRBJ2-4. The sequence was collected from a human donor with ulcerative colitis or Crohn's disease, or a healthy co-twin of an affected twin (not recorded which). The CDR3 region is CASSPEVLAKNIQYF.